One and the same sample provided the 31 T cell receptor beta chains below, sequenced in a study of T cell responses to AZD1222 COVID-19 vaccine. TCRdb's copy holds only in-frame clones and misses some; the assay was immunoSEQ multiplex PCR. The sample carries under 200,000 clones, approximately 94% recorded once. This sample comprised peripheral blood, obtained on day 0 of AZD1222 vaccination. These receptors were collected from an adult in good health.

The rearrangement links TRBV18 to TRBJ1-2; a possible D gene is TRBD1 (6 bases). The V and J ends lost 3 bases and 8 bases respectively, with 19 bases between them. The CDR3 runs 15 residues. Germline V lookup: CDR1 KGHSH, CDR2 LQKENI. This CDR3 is CASSPWGAGLSGYTF. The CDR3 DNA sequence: TGTGCCAGCTCACCGTGGGGGGCTGGGCTGAGCGGCTACACCTTC.

The CDR3 nucleotides read TGTGCCATCCTAGGGGGAATTCATGGAGATACGCAGTATTTT. It translates to CAILGGIHGDTQYF. The V and J genes are TRBV10-3 and TRBJ2-3; weak D call: TRBD1 (6 bases). The CDR3 runs 14 residues. Germline V gives CDR1 ENHRY, CDR2 SYGVKD. Trimming cost V 8 bases and J 5 bases, with 17 bases left between them.

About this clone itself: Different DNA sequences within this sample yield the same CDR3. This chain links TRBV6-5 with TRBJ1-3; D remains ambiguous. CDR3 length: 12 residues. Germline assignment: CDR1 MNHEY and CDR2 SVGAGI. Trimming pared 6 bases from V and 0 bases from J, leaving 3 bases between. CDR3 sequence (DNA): TGTGCCAGCAGGTCCTCTGGAAACACCATATATTTT. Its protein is CASRSSGNTIYF.

The CDR3 nucleotides are TGTGCCAGCCTCGGGGCATTGGAAAAACTGTTTTTT. Protein: CASLGALEKLFF. This chain connects TRBV28 to TRBJ1-4; possible D gene TRBD1, 5 bases. The V and J ends lost 8 bases and 8 bases respectively, with 12 bases between them. Per the germline V gene, CDR1 is MDHEN and CDR2 is SYDVKM. The CDR3 contains 12 residues.

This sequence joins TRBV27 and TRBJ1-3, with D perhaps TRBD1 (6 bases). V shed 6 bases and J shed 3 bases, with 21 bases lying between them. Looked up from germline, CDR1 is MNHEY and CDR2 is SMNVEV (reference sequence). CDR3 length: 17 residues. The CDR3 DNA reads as TGTGCCAGCAGCGGATTGGCGGCCGGGGGCAATGGAAACACCATATATTTT. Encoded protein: CASSGLAAGGNGNTIYF.

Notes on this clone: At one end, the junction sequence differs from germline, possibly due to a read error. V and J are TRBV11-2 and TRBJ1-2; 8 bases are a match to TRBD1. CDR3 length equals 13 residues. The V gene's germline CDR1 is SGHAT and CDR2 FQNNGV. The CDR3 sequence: CASSLDRGYGYTF. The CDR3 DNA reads TGTGCCAGCAGCCTAGACAGGGGTTATGGCTACACCTTC.

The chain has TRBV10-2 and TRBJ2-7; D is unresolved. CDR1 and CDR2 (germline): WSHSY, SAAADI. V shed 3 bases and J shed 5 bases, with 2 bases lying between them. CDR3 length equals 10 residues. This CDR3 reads CASSDDEQYF. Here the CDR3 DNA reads TGCGCCAGCAGTGACGACGAGCAGTACTTC.

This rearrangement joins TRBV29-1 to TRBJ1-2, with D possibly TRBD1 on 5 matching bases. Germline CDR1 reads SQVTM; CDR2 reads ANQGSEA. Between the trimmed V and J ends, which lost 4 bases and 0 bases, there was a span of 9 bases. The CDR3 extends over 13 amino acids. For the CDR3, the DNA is TGCAGCGTTGGGCAGGGAACTAACTATGGCTACACCTTC. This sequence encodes CSVGQGTNYGYTF.

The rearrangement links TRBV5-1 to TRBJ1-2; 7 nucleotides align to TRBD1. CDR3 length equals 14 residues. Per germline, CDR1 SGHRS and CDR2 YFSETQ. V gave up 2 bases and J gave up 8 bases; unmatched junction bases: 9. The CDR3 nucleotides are TGCGCCAGCAGCTTTGGGACAGTCTTTTCGGGCTACACCTTC. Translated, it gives CASSFGTVFSGYTF.

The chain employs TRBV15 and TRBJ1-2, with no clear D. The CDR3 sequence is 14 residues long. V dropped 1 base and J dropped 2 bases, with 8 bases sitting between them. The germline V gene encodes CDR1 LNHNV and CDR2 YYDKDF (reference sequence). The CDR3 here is CATSRVVQNYGYTF. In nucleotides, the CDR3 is TGTGCCACCAGCAGAGTTGTACAGAACTATGGCTACACCTTC. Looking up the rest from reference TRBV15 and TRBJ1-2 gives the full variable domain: DAMVIQNPRYQVTQFGKPVTLSCSQTLNHNVMYWYQQKSSQAPKLLFHYYDKDFNNEADTPDNFQSRRPNTSFCFLDIRSPGLGDTAMYLCATSRVVQNYGYTFGSGTRLTVV.

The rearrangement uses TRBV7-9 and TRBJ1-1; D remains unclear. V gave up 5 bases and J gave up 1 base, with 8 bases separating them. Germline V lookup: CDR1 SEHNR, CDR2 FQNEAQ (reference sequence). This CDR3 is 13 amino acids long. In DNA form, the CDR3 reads TGTGCCAGCAGCCCGTACTGGAACACTGAAGCTTTCTTT. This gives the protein CASSPYWNTEAFF.

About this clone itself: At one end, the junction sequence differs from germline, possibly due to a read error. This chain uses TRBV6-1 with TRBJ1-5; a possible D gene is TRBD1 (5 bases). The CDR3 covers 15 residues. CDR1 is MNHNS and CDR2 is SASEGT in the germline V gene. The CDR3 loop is CASREDRRSNQPQHF. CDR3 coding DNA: TGTGCCAGCAGGGAAGACAGACGAAGCAATCAGCCCCAGCATTTT.

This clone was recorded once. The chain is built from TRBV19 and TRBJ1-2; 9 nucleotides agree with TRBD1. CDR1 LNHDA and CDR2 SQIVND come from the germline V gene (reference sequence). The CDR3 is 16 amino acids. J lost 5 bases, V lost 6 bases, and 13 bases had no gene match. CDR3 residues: CASSLTGGFPRYGYTF. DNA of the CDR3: TGTGCCAGTAGCCTAACAGGGGGCTTCCCTCGATATGGCTACACCTTC.

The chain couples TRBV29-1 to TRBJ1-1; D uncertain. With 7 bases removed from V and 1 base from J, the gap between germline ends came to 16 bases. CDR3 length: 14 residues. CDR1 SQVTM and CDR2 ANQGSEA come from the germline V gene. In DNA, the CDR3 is TGCAGCGCCCCTAAACTCGGTAGGAACACTGAAGCTTTCTTT. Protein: CSAPKLGRNTEAFF.

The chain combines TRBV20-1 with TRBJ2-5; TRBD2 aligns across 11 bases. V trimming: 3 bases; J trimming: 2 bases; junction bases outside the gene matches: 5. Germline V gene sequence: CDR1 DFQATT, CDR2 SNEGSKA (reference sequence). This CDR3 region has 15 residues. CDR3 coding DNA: TGCAGTGCTAGTCGACTAGCGGGGTCTCAAGAGACCCAGTACTTC. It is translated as CSASRLAGSQETQYF.

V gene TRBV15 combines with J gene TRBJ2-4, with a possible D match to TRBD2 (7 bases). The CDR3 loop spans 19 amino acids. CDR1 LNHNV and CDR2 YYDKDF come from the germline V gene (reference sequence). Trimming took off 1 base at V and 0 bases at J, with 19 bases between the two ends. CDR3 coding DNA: TGTGCCACCAGCAGAGGAGAGGGGGAGGGGAGACTAGCCAAAAACATTCAGTACTTC. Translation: CATSRGEGEGRLAKNIQYF.

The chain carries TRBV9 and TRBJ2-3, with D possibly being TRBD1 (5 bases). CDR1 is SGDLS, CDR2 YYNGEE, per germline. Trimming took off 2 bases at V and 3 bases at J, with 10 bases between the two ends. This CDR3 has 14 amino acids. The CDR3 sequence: CASSVDSKTDTQYF. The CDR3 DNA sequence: TGTGCCAGCAGCGTTGACAGTAAGACAGATACGCAGTATTTT.

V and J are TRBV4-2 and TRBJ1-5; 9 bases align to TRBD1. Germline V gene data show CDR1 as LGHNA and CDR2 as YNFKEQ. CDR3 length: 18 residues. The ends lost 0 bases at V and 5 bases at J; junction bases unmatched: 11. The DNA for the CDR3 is TGTGCCAGCAGCCAAGATATCGGGACAGGGATACGGGATCAGCCCCAGCATTTT. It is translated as CASSQDIGTGIRDQPQHF.

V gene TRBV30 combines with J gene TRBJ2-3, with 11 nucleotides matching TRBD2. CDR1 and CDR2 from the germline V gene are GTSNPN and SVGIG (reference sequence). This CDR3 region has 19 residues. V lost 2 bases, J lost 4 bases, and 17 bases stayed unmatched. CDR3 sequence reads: CAWSPTQLIAGGPSDTQYF. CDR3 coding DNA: TGTGCCTGGAGTCCCACCCAACTTATAGCGGGAGGGCCCTCAGATACGCAGTATTTT.

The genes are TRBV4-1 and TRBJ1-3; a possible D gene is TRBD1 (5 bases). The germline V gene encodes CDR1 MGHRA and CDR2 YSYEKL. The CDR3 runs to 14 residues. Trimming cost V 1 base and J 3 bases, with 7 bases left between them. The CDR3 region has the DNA TGCGCCAGCAGCCAAGCGCAGGGTGGAAACACCATATATTTT. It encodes CASSQAQGGNTIYF.

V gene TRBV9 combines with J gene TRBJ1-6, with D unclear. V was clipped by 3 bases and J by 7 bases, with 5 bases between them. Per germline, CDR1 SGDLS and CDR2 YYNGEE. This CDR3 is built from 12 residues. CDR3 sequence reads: CASSGMNSPLHF. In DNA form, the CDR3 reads TGTGCCAGCAGCGGCATGAATTCACCCCTCCACTTT.

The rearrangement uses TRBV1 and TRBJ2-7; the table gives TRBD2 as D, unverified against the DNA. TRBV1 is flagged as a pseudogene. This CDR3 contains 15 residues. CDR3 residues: CTSSPQSGSSYEQYF. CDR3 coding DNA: TGCACCAGCAGCCCACAAAGCGGGAGTTCCTACGAGCAGTACTTC.

In DNA form, the CDR3 reads TGTGCCAGCAGCCAAGAAAAAGGGATTCCCGCCTACAATGAGCAGTTCTTC. Protein: CASSQEKGIPAYNEQFF. This sequence joins TRBV3-1 (or the pseudogene TRBV3-2) and TRBJ2-1; D ambiguous. The CDR3 sequence is 17 residues long. V was cut by 0 bases and J by 2 bases, with 14 bases left in between. CDR1 LGHDT and CDR2 YNNKEL come from the germline V gene (reference sequence).

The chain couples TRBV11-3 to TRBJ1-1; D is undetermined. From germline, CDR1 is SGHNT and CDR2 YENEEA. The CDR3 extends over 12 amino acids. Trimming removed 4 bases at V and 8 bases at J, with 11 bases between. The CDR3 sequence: CASSWGAGEAFF. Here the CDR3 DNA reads TGTGCCAGCAGCTGGGGTGCGGGGGAAGCTTTCTTT.

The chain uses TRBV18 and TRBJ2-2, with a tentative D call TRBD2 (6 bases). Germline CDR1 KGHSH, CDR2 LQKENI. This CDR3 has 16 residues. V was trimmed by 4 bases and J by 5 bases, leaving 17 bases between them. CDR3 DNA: TGTGCCAGCTCACGACCGTCCCCAGGAGGGACCGGGGAGCTGTTTTTT. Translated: CASSRPSPGGTGELFF.

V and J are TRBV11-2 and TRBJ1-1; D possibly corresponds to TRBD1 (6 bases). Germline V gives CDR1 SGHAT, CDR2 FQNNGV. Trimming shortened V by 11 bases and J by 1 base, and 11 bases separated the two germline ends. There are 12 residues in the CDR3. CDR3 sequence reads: CAEGGWNTEAFF. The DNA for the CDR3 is TGTGCCGAGGGGGGGTGGAACACTGAAGCTTTCTTT.

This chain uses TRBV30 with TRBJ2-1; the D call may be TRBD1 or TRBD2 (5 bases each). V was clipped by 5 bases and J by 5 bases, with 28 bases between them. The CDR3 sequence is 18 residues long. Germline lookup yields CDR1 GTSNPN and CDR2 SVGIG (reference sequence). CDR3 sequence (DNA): TGTGCCTGGCAAGGCGGGCAGGGTGATCACATTTCGAACAATGAGCAGTTCTTC. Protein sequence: CAWQGGQGDHISNNEQFF.

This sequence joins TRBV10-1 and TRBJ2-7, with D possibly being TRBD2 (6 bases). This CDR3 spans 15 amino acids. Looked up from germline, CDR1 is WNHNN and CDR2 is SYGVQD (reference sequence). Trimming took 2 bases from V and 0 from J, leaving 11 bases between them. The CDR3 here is CASSETLAHSYEQYF. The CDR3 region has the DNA TGCGCCAGCAGTGAGACCCTAGCGCACTCCTACGAGCAGTACTTC.

The DNA for the CDR3 is TGTGCCAGCAGGAGTGAGGGGCAAACTAATGAAAAACTGTTTTTT. Translation gives CASRSEGQTNEKLFF. The genes are TRBV27 and TRBJ1-4, with a weak D call TRBD1 (5 bases). V was trimmed by 6 bases and J by 1 base, leaving 12 bases between them. Germline-derived CDR1 and CDR2 are MNHEY and SMNVEV (reference sequence). The CDR3 consists of 15 residues.

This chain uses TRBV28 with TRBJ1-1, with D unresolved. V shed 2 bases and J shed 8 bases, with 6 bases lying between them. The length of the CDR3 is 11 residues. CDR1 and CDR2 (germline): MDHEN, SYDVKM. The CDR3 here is CASSLGQEAFF. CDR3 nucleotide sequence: TGTGCCAGCAGTTTAGGGCAAGAAGCTTTCTTT.

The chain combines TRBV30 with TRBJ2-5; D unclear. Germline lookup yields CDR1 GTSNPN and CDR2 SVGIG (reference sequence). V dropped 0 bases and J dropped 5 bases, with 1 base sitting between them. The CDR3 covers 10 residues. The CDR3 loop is CAWSVETQYF. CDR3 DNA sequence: TGTGCCTGGAGTGTTGAGACCCAGTACTTC.